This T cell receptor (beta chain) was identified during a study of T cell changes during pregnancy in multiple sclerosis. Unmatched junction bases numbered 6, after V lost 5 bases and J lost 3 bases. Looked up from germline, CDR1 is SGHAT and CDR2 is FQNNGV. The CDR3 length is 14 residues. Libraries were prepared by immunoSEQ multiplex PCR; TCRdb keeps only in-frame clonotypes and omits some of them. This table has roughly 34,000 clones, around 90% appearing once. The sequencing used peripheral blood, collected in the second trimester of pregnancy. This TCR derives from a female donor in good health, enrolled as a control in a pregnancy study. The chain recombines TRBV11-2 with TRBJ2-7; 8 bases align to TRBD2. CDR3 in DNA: TGTGCCAGCAGCCATGGGACTAGTTTCTACGAGCAGTACTTC. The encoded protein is CASSHGTSFYEQYF.